Shown below are 27 T cell receptor beta chains from a single sample sequenced in a study of CD8 T cells in Susac syndrome. Random hexamers were used to reverse transcribe roughly 0.5 to 1 ug of RNA. Each CDR3 protein is one row after TCRdb ran MiXCR on the immunoSEQ multiplex PCR reads. The sample includes approximately 180,000 distinct CDR3 sequences, almost 96% seen only once; the top ten take roughly 0.095%. Sequencing used CD4+ T cells from PBMCs. These receptors were taken from a human donor with multiple sclerosis.

The chain combines TRBV20-1 with TRBJ2-7; 11 nucleotides line up with TRBD2. The germline CDR1 and CDR2 sequences are DFQATT and SNEGSKA (reference sequence). Germline trimming cut 5 bases from V and 3 bases from J; bases unmatched to any gene: 3. The CDR3 has 13 amino acids. CDR3 in amino acids: CSAEGTSGYEQYF. The CDR3 DNA reads as TGCAGTGCTGAGGGGACTAGCGGCTACGAGCAGTACTTC.

This clonotype was picked up a small number of times. The V call is TRBV20-1, the J call TRBJ2-1; D is perhaps TRBD1 or TRBD2 (5 bases each). Looked up from germline, CDR1 is DFQATT and CDR2 is SNEGSKA (reference sequence). This CDR3 has 13 amino acids. Trimming took off 5 bases at V and 2 bases at J, with 10 bases between the two ends. CDR3 DNA: TGCAGTGCTGGGACGCCTGCCTACAATGAGCAGTTCTTC. Its protein product is CSAGTPAYNEQFF.

The chain combines TRBV12-3 or TRBV12-4 with TRBJ1-5; D unresolved. V shed 4 bases and J shed 9 bases, with 16 bases lying between them. This CDR3 has 14 residues. The CDR3 bases are TGTGCCAGCAGTTCCTCCGGGTCGGCAGGGCCCCAGCATTTT. Protein: CASSSSGSAGPQHF.

To note about this clonotype: One end of the junction varies from germline; a read error may be responsible. The chain couples TRBV2 to TRBJ1-2; maybe TRBD1 (5 bases). Germline V CDR1 and CDR2: SNHLY, FYNNEI. This CDR3 has 11 residues. The CDR3 region has the DNA TGTGCCAGCAGTACCCCAGGGCCCGGGGCATTC. Protein: CASSTPGPGAF.

The CDR3 is CASSFYDSHNQPQHF. CDR3 in DNA: TGTGCCAGCAGTTTTTATGACAGCCACAATCAGCCCCAGCATTTT. The V and J genes are TRBV28 and TRBJ1-5; TRBD1 is a possible D gene (5 bases). In germline, CDR1 is MDHEN, CDR2 SYDVKM. Deletions cut 3 bases from V and 3 bases from J, with 12 bases between. The length of the CDR3 is 15 residues.

The chain links TRBV4-1 to TRBJ2-3; unclear D gene. This CDR3 has 14 residues. V shed 5 bases and J shed 3 bases, with 12 bases lying between them. Germline assignment: CDR1 MGHRA and CDR2 YSYEKL. CDR3 protein: CASSSPAGTDTQYF. DNA for the CDR3: TGCGCCAGCAGCTCCCCGGCCGGGACAGATACGCAGTATTTT.

V usage is TRBV3-1 and J usage is TRBJ2-3; D is unresolved. V shed 0 bases and J shed 5 bases, with 6 bases lying between them. This CDR3 region has 13 residues. Germline lookup yields CDR1 LGHDT and CDR2 YNNKEL (reference sequence). The CDR3 DNA is TGTGCCAGCAGCCAAGATGCCCAAGATACGCAGTATTTT. This translates into CASSQDAQDTQYF.

The gene calls are TRBV29-1 and TRBJ1-1; D uncertain. Trimming removed 2 bases at V and 0 bases at J, with 7 bases between. Per the germline V gene, CDR1 is SQVTM and CDR2 is ANQGSEA. The CDR3 is 13 residues long. CDR3 residues: CSVEQPMNTEAFF. The CDR3 DNA is TGCAGCGTTGAACAGCCGATGAACACTGAAGCTTTCTTT.

This sequence joins TRBV3-1 and TRBJ1-6; 8 bases are a match to TRBD1. Germline V lookup: CDR1 LGHDT, CDR2 YNNKEL (reference sequence). The CDR3 is 14 amino acids. J lost 10 bases, V lost 6 bases, and 8 bases had no gene match. The chain's CDR3 is CASSRTGIESPLHF. Here the CDR3 DNA reads TGTGCCAGCAGTCGGACAGGGATAGAATCACCCCTCCACTTT.

This sequence joins TRBV14 and TRBJ1-1, with D tentatively TRBD1 (6 bases). V was trimmed by 4 bases and J by 6 bases, leaving 12 bases between them. Germline-derived CDR1 and CDR2 are SGHDN and FVKESK. The CDR3 is made up of 13 amino acids. CDR3 region: CASSLTGTAEAFF. CDR3 nucleotide sequence: TGTGCCAGCAGCCTAACAGGGACCGCTGAAGCTTTCTTT. The full variable domain, completed using reference TRBV14 and TRBJ1-1, is EAGVTQFPSHSVIEKGQTVTLRCDPISGHDNLYWYRRVMGKEIKFLLHFVKESKQDESGMPNNRFLAERTGGTYSTLKVQPAELEDSGVYFCASSLTGTAEAFFGQGTRLTVV.

The genes are TRBV3-1 and TRBJ1-2; possibly TRBD1 for D (5 bases). The CDR3 contains 14 residues. The germline CDR1 and CDR2 sequences are LGHDT and YNNKEL (reference sequence). Trimming cost V 2 bases and J 6 bases, with 13 bases left between them. The CDR3 is CASSQQGSGHGYTF. For the CDR3, the DNA is TGTGCCAGCAGCCAACAGGGTAGTGGTCATGGCTACACCTTC. Using reference TRBV3-1 and TRBJ1-2 for the parts outside the CDR3, the full variable domain is DTAVSQTPKYLVTQMGNDKSIKCEQNLGHDTMYWYKQDSKKFLKIMFSYNNKELIINETVPNRFSPKSPDKAHLNLHINSLELGDSAVYFCASSQQGSGHGYTFGSGTRLTVV.

V gene TRBV3-1 combines with J gene TRBJ1-6; D remains unclear. Germline loops: CDR1 LGHDT, CDR2 YNNKEL (reference sequence). V was shortened by 3 bases and J by 10 bases, with 10 bases between the two germline ends. CDR3 length: 13 residues. Here the CDR3 DNA reads TGTGCCAGCAGCCACGGCGGAGACTCACCCCTCCACTTT. It codes for CASSHGGDSPLHF.

The V and J genes are TRBV20-1 and TRBJ2-3; 11 bases agree with TRBD2. The CDR3 spans 14 residues. V lost 3 bases and J lost 5; bases outside the gene matches: 4. Per germline, CDR1 DFQATT and CDR2 SNEGSKA (reference sequence). The DNA of the CDR3 is TGCAGTGCTAGTCCCCTAGCGGGGGGAGATACGCAGTATTTT. Translated: CSASPLAGGDTQYF.

This clonotype occurred once. J is TRBJ2-7 and V is TRBV5-1; D is uncertain. The V and J ends lost 4 bases and 6 bases respectively, with 17 bases between them. CDR3 length equals 14 residues. Germline V lookup: CDR1 SGHRS, CDR2 YFSETQ. The CDR3 nucleotides read TGCGCCAGCAGCCCCTTAGAGTTCGGCGGCGAGCAGTACTTC. This gives the protein CASSPLEFGGEQYF.

The chain is built from TRBV5-1 and TRBJ1-2; no definite D call. The ends were cut back, 0 bases at V and 3 bases at J, with 9 bases in the middle. Germline CDR1 and CDR2: SGHRS and YFSETQ. The CDR3 spans 14 residues. The CDR3 region has the DNA TGCGCCAGCAGCTTGGTAGGCCAGGACTATGGCTACACCTTC. Translating it yields CASSLVGQDYGYTF.

The chain joins TRBV3-1 to TRBJ2-3; 7 bases map to TRBD2. Losses at the gene ends were 6 bases for V and 3 bases for J; bases not matched to a gene: 12. This CDR3 is built from 16 residues. Germline V gene data show CDR1 as LGHDT and CDR2 as YNNKEL (reference sequence). The CDR3 nucleotides read TGTGCCAGCAGTCCGGCGGCGGGGGACCGTACAGATACGCAGTATTTT. Translated: CASSPAAGDRTDTQYF.

The chain recombines TRBV5-4 with TRBJ1-4; 7 bases are a match to TRBD1. The CDR3 is made up of 15 amino acids. Germline V lookup: CDR1 SGHNT, CDR2 YYREEE (reference sequence). V was pared by 4 bases and J by 8 bases, with 11 bases of the junction left unmatched. The CDR3, as DNA: TGTGCCAGCAGCGACTACAGGGGCTCGAGGGAAAAACTGTTTTTT. Protein sequence: CASSDYRGSREKLFF.

The chain employs TRBV5-4 and TRBJ2-5; 13 bases are shared with TRBD2. CDR1 and CDR2 from the germline V gene are SGHNT and YYREEE (reference sequence). The CDR3 spans 17 residues. The J segment lost 0 bases and the V segment lost 5 bases, leaving 7 bases of the junction unmatched. In DNA, the CDR3 is TGTGCCAGCAGTCCGGGACTAGCGGGGCCCCACCAAGAGACCCAGTACTTC. It is translated as CASSPGLAGPHQETQYF.

The chain couples TRBV25-1 to TRBJ1-2; TRBD1 matches at 7 bases. CDR1 is MGHDK and CDR2 is SYGVNS in the germline V gene. The ends lost 5 bases at V and 8 bases at J; junction bases unmatched: 5. The CDR3 consists of 12 residues. The CDR3 is CASSTDRDGYTF. CDR3 DNA: TGTGCCAGCAGTACAGACAGGGACGGCTACACCTTC.

V is TRBV4-2 and J is TRBJ2-3; the match to TRBD2 covers 7 bases. This CDR3 has 15 residues. Germline CDR1 is LGHNA and CDR2 is YNFKEQ. After removal of 5 bases from V and 2 bases from J, the junction contained 7 bases not matched to a gene. CDR3 sequence (DNA): TGTGCCAGCAGCGGAAAGCGGGGAGACACAGATACGCAGTATTTT. Translating it yields CASSGKRGDTDTQYF.

This chain joins TRBV29-1 and TRBJ2-1; 11 bases map to TRBD2. This CDR3 contains 14 residues. J was trimmed by 3 bases and V by 7 bases; bases with no gene match: 5. The V gene's germline CDR1 is SQVTM and CDR2 ANQGSEA. In nucleotides, the CDR3 is TGCAGCGCCCAGCTAGCGGGGGGCTACAATGAGCAGTTCTTC. Translation: CSAQLAGGYNEQFF.

V gene TRBV3-1 combines with J gene TRBJ2-5; 12 bases match TRBD2. CDR1 and CDR2 (germline): LGHDT, YNNKEL (reference sequence). Trimming took 0 bases from V and 4 from J; bases not matched to a gene: 6. This CDR3 is built from 17 residues. Here the CDR3 reads CASSQDWLAGGLETQYF. In DNA, the CDR3 is TGTGCCAGCAGCCAAGATTGGCTAGCGGGGGGGCTAGAGACCCAGTACTTC.

V and J are TRBV9 and TRBJ1-2, with D unresolved. Germline V gene data show CDR1 as SGDLS and CDR2 as YYNGEE. Trimming took off 3 bases at V and 4 bases at J, with 7 bases between the two ends. This CDR3 spans 12 amino acids. The CDR3 loop reads CASSGRLYGYTF. Written as DNA, the CDR3 is TGTGCCAGCAGCGGGAGGCTCTATGGCTACACCTTC.

This sequence joins TRBV4-2 and TRBJ2-5, with D hard to call. V was cut by 0 bases and J by 2 bases, with 10 bases left in between. The CDR3 has 15 amino acids. CDR1 and CDR2 (germline): LGHNA, YNFKEQ. CDR3 amino acids: CASSQETARQETQYF. The CDR3 DNA is TGTGCCAGCAGCCAAGAGACGGCCAGACAAGAGACCCAGTACTTC.

Comment on this clonotype: The junction departs from germline at one end; a sequencing error may be responsible. This chain joins TRBV29-1 and TRBJ2-2; 8 bases line up with TRBD2. The CDR3 is made up of 14 amino acids. Germline loops: CDR1 SQVTM, CDR2 ANQGSEA. As DNA, the CDR3 is TGCAGCGGTGAAGCGGGGGCGAACACCGGGGAGCTGTTTTTT. The encoded protein is CSGEAGANTGELFF.

The rearrangement links TRBV5-6 to TRBJ2-5, with unresolved D. The CDR3 is 16 amino acids. Trimming left V 4 bases short and J 4 bases short, with 20 bases between. Germline values: CDR1 SGHDT, CDR2 YYEEEE. The CDR3 DNA is TGTGCCAGCAGCCCACGGAACCCCCGGGTCCCAGAGACCCAGTACTTC. The encoded protein is CASSPRNPRVPETQYF.

The J gene is TRBJ1-1, the V gene TRBV15; 7 positions agree with TRBD1. In germline, CDR1 is LNHNV, CDR2 YYDKDF (reference sequence). The CDR3 runs 14 residues. Trimming removed 0 bases from V and 3 bases from J; junction bases left unmatched: 1. The CDR3 region has the DNA TGTGCCACCAGCAGAGATACAGGGGACACTGAAGCTTTCTTT. This sequence encodes CATSRDTGDTEAFF. The full variable domain, rest sourced from reference TRBV15 and TRBJ1-1, is DAMVIQNPRYQVTQFGKPVTLSCSQTLNHNVMYWYQQKSSQAPKLLFHYYDKDFNNEADTPDNFQSRRPNTSFCFLDIRSPGLGDTAMYLCATSRDTGDTEAFFGQGTRLTVV.